This T cell receptor beta chain comes out of a study of cytomegalovirus exposure and HLA in healthy donors. Trimming removed 6 bases from V and 10 bases from J; junction bases left unmatched: 12. The CDR3 covers 15 residues. Germline values: CDR1 MNHNY, CDR2 SVGAGI (reference sequence). The table came from immunoSEQ multiplex PCR; TCRdb's copy has only in-frame clones and leaves some out. Of approximately 60,000 clones listed, 80% to 95% are singletons. The gene calls are TRBV6-6 and TRBJ2-1, with 10 bases lining up with TRBD2. The sequencing input was PBMCs. This receptor was obtained from a man aged 18-30 years in good health and CMV-seronegative. Here the CDR3 reads CASSLIAGGVEEQFF. In DNA, the CDR3 is TGTGCCAGCAGCTTGATAGCGGGAGGAGTAGAAGAGCAGTTCTTC.